These T cell receptor beta chains were read from a single sample in a study of blood T cell repertoires in COVID-19. Sequenced by immunoSEQ multiplex PCR; TCRdb stores in-frame clones only, minus some. The table shows hundreds of thousands of clones, with roughly 80% occurring only once. The specimen sequenced was PBMCs or T cells enriched from blood (not recorded which). The receptors derive from a middle-aged man who had been exposed to COVID-19. CDR3s include the opening cysteine and the closing phenylalanine or tryptophan. D genes are given only for firm matches. Only some rows state a clone size, as once, few, many or a class for expanded clones.

NA,TRBJ1-2,TRBV7-9,NA,TGTGCCAGCACCCCCTATATTGGCAGGGTAAACGGCTACACCTTC,CASTPYIGRVNGYTF
few,TRBJ1-5,TRBV3-1/TRBV3-2,NA,TGTGCCAGCAGCCATGGGAGACACTTCAATCAGCCCCAGCATTTT,CASSHGRHFNQPQHF
NA,TRBJ1-1,TRBV15,NA,TGTGCCACCAGCAGACCCGACAGTATCCGGACTGAAGCTTTCTTT,CATSRPDSIRTEAFF
NA,TRBJ1-5,TRBV3-1/TRBV3-2,TRBD1,TGTGCCAGCAGCCCAGGGACAGAGCCCCAGCATTTT,CASSPGTEPQHF
NA,TRBJ2-7,TRBV7-2,NA,TGTGCCAGCAGCTCAACAACTAGCTCCGAGCAGTACTTC,CASSSTTSSEQYF
NA,TRBJ2-7,TRBV6-5,NA,TGTGCCAGCAGGCCAGACCAGGGGCGAAAGTACGAGCAGTACTTC,CASRPDQGRKYEQYF
NA,TRBJ1-4,TRBV24-1,TRBD1,TGTGCCACCAGTGAAGGACAGGGTCATGAAAAACTGTTTTTT,CATSEGQGHEKLFF
once,TRBJ2-7,TRBV28,TRBD2,TGTGCCAGCTGGCCGGGGGGATCCTACGAGCAGTACTTC,CASWPGGSYEQYF
NA,TRBJ2-7,TRBV27,TRBD2,TGTGCCAGCAGTTTTAGCAGCGGGAGCTACGAGCAGTACTTC,CASSFSSGSYEQYF
NA,TRBJ2-7,TRBV7-8,NA,TGTGCCAGCAGCTTAGTGGGTGGGGCGACCTACGAGCAGTACTTC,CASSLVGGATYEQYF
once,TRBJ2-1,TRBV7-9,NA,TGTGCCAGCAGCTTCTGGACAGCCAATGAGCAGTTCTTC,CASSFWTANEQFF
NA,TRBJ2-3,TRBV29-1,TRBD2,TGCAGCGGTGGACTAGCGGCTAGCACAGATACGCAGTATTTT,CSGGLAASTDTQYF
NA,TRBJ2-3,TRBV12-5,TRBD2,TGTGCTAGTGGTTTGTCCCCCAGCGGGAGTGCCACAGATACGCAGTATTTT,CASGLSPSGSATDTQYF
NA,TRBJ2-3,TRBV3-1/TRBV3-2,TRBD2,TGTGCCAGCAGCCGGGCGGGAGGGGCTAGCACAGATACGCAGTATTTT,CASSRAGGASTDTQYF
NA,TRBJ2-1,TRBV13,TRBD1,TGTGCCAGCAGCATCCGGCAGGGGGCTTTTTCCTACAATGAGCAGTTCTTC,CASSIRQGAFSYNEQFF
NA,TRBJ2-7,TRBV20-1,NA,TGCAGTGCTAGTACAGGGAACGAGCAGTACTTC,CSASTGNEQYF
NA,TRBJ1-2,TRBV9,TRBD1,TGTGCCAGCAGCGCCGCTGGGACAGCCTATGGCTACACCTTC,CASSAAGTAYGYTF
NA,TRBJ1-1,TRBV3-1/TRBV3-2,NA,TGTGCCAGCAGCCTGGGCATTAAGAACACTGAAGCTTTCTTT,CASSLGIKNTEAFF
NA,TRBJ2-7,TRBV23-1,NA,TGCGCCAGCAGTCAAAACAACTACGAGCAGTACTTC,CASSQNNYEQYF
NA,TRBJ1-1,TRBV6-5,NA,TGTGCCAGCAGCAAAACCGAGGGCACACCTGAAGCTTTCTTT,CASSKTEGTPEAFF
NA,TRBJ2-3,TRBV20-1,NA,TGCAGTGCTAGTACGTCGAGCGGGTTGATGCAGTATTTT,CSASTSSGLMQYF
NA,TRBJ1-6,TRBV18,NA,TGTGCCAGCTCACCAATGGGGGGTGGAGCCTCCAATTCACCCCTCCACTTT,CASSPMGGGASNSPLHF
NA,TRBJ2-1,TRBV7-7,TRBD2,TGTGCTAGCAGCTTTGGGTCTAGCGGGAGTTACAATGAGCAGTTCTTC,CASSFGSSGSYNEQFF
NA,TRBJ2-7,TRBV2,NA,TGTGTCAGCCCCGGGGACTTAACGGGGGAGCAGTACTTC,CVSPGDLTGEQYF
NA,TRBJ2-1,TRBV11-2,NA,TGTGCCAGCAGCTTAGATCCTGAGCGGAACTCCTACAATGAGCAGTTCTTC,CASSLDPERNSYNEQFF
NA,TRBJ2-1,TRBV27,NA,TGTGCCAGCCAAATGTCTGCAGGGGTCAATGAGCAGTTCTTC,CASQMSAGVNEQFF
NA,TRBJ2-1,TRBV9,NA,TGTGCCAGCAGCGCCGTAGGGGATGAGCAGTTCTTC,CASSAVGDEQFF
NA,TRBJ2-3,TRBV5-1,NA,TGCGCCAGCAGCTCCCTCGTCGGGGGGCCCGCTGGAACGCAGTATTTT,CASSSLVGGPAGTQYF
once,TRBJ1-4,TRBV3-1/TRBV3-2,NA,TGTGCCAGCAGCCAAGAAGGGGCAGGGGAAAAACTGTTTTTT,CASSQEGAGEKLFF
many,TRBJ1-6,TRBV11-2,TRBD1,TGTGCCAGCAGCCAACAGGGGGCTGGCTCACCCCTCCACTTT,CASSQQGAGSPLHF
NA,TRBJ2-7,TRBV11-2,TRBD2,TGTGCCAGCAGCACTCGGACTAGCGGATACAACTACGAGCAGTACTTC,CASSTRTSGYNYEQYF
NA,TRBJ2-7,TRBV19,NA,TGTGCCAGTAGTATAGTCGGGGTGACTACTAACTACGAGCAGTACTTC,CASSIVGVTTNYEQYF
few,TRBJ1-4,TRBV12-3/TRBV12-4,NA,TGTGCCAGCAGTTTCGGGGGTAAGGGAAAACTGTTTTTT,CASSFGGKGKLFF
few,TRBJ1-3,TRBV5-8,NA,TGTGCCAGCAGCTATGAGACAGGCTTAGGAAACACCATATATTTT,CASSYETGLGNTIYF
few,TRBJ1-1,TRBV7-3,NA,TGTGCCAGCTCCCCCCAAGCAGGGAACACTGAAGCTTTCTTT,CASSPQAGNTEAFF
NA,TRBJ2-1,TRBV7-9,NA,TGTGCCAGCAGCCCCCGGGGGAGCTCCTACAATGAGCAGTTCTTC,CASSPRGSSYNEQFF
NA,TRBJ1-1,TRBV13,NA,TGTGCCAGCAGCGAACAGGTTGAAGCTTTCTTT,CASSEQVEAFF
few,TRBJ1-1,TRBV18,TRBD1,TGTGCCAGCTCACCACAGGGACAGGGGGTAGGCACTGAAGCTTTCTTT,CASSPQGQGVGTEAFF
NA,TRBJ2-1,TRBV6-2/TRBV6-3,NA,TGTGCCAGCAGTACTCCTTCCTTAGCGAGACTTAACAATGAGCAGTTCTTC,CASSTPSLARLNNEQFF
few,TRBJ1-4,TRBV5-8,NA,TGTGCCAGCAGCTTGAATGGGGCTGGAATCGGCGAAAAACTGTTTTTT,CASSLNGAGIGEKLFF
NA,TRBJ1-5,TRBV19,TRBD1,TGTGCCGGACAACAGGGGCCTAATCAGCCCCAGCATTTT,CAGQQGPNQPQHF
NA,TRBJ1-3,TRBV6-5,NA,TGTGCCAGCATTAGTTCGAGAGGTAGAAACACCATATATTTT,CASISSRGRNTIYF
NA,TRBJ2-1,TRBV5-1,TRBD2,TGCGCCAGCAGTCGGGACCGAGGACTAGCGGGAGGGCCTAATGAGCAGTTCTTC,CASSRDRGLAGGPNEQFF
NA,TRBJ1-2,TRBV3-1/TRBV3-2,NA,TGTGCCAGCAGCCAATACATCTATGGCTACACCTTC,CASSQYIYGYTF
few,TRBJ2-7,TRBV12-5,TRBD1,TGTGCTAGTGGTTATCGACAGGGAACCCCGTACGAGCAGTACTTC,CASGYRQGTPYEQYF
NA,TRBJ2-2,TRBV7-3,TRBD2,TGTGCCAGCAGCCGATCAAAGCGGGAGGGAACGGCCGGGGAGCTGTTTTTT,CASSRSKREGTAGELFF
NA,TRBJ2-7,TRBV6-5,TRBD2,TGTGCCAGCAGATCTAGCGGGAGTTACGAGCAGTACTTC,CASRSSGSYEQYF
once,TRBJ1-2,TRBV6-5,NA,TGTGCCAGCGTCCAGGATGGTGGCTACACCTTC,CASVQDGGYTF
NA,TRBJ2-3,TRBV5-1,TRBD2,TGCGCCAGCAGCCCCGGTGGAAGCGGGGTCGCAGATACGCAGTATTTT,CASSPGGSGVADTQYF
NA,TRBJ1-5,TRBV30,TRBD1,TGTGCCTGGAGCACACCGGGACAGGGTCGAATCAATCAGCCCCAGCATTTT,CAWSTPGQGRINQPQHF
NA,TRBJ1-1,TRBV3-1/TRBV3-2,NA,TGTGCCAGCAGCCTGCTAAGAGGGTCAAGCTCTGAAGCTTTCTTT,CASSLLRGSSSEAFF
NA,TRBJ2-3,TRBV5-1,TRBD2,TGCGCCAGCAGCTCTCCTCCGGGGGGGATCACAGATACGCAGTATTTT,CASSSPPGGITDTQYF
NA,TRBJ2-3,TRBV7-8,NA,TGTGCCAGCAGTCCCGAGATTCGTACGCAGTATTTT,CASSPEIRTQYF
NA,TRBJ1-5,TRBV19,TRBD1,TGTGCCAGCTCAATTGGGACAGGGGGGAAATATAGCAATCAGCCCCAGCATTTT,CASSIGTGGKYSNQPQHF
few,TRBJ2-7,TRBV6-5,TRBD1,TGTGCCAGCACCGGACAGGGAAGCTACGAGCAGTACTTC,CASTGQGSYEQYF
NA,TRBJ2-7,TRBV2,NA,TGTGCCACCGCCACAGCGGGCTACGAGCAGTACTTC,CATATAGYEQYF
NA,TRBJ1-2,TRBV11-1,NA,TGTGCCAGCAGCTTTGAGGGTTATGGCTACACCTTC,CASSFEGYGYTF
NA,TRBJ1-5,TRBV18,TRBD1,TGTGCCAGCTCACAACAGGGGGCCAGCAATCAGCCCCAGCATTTT,CASSQQGASNQPQHF
NA,TRBJ2-7,TRBV5-5,TRBD2,TGTGCCAGCAGCTTGTTGGGCGGGAGTACCCGCGAGCAGTACTTC,CASSLLGGSTREQYF